The 23 T cell receptor beta chains below come from one sample, sequenced in a study of T-cell memory formation after mild COVID-19. TCRdb recomputed calls from the 5' RACE reads with MiXCR, one row per CDR3 protein. The table lists about 560,000 distinct CDR3 sequences, less than 25% of them singletons, with around 7.7% in the top ten. Sequenced sample: PBMCs or a T cell subset sorted from them (not recorded which). The receptors were gathered from an adult woman who had mild COVID-19 (a few samples of this study predate the infection). Cell type and time point are not known.

The J gene is TRBJ2-5, the V gene TRBV9, with 10 bases that match TRBD2. The junction had 8 bases not matched to a gene; V was cut back by 4 bases and J by 5 bases. Germline V lookup: CDR1 SGDLS, CDR2 YYNGEE. This CDR3 comprises 15 residues. The CDR3 nucleotides read TGTGCCAGCAGCACAAGTAGCGGGAGGAAGGAGACCCAGTACTTC. It yields the protein CASSTSSGRKETQYF.

There are a few counts of this clonotype. The chain links TRBV20-1 to TRBJ2-3, with D hard to call. Germline CDR1 DFQATT, CDR2 SNEGSKA (reference sequence). The CDR3 loop spans 13 amino acids. The V end lost 1 base, the J end lost 2 bases, and 7 bases lay between the germline ends. This CDR3 is CSARGHITDTQYF. Here the CDR3 DNA reads TGCAGTGCTAGAGGACATATCACAGATACGCAGTATTTT.

The chain joins TRBV7-9 to TRBJ1-1; the match to TRBD1 covers 8 bases. This CDR3 has 16 residues. V lost 5 bases to trimming and J lost 6 bases; unmatched junction nucleotides: 14. In germline, CDR1 is SEHNR, CDR2 FQNEAQ (reference sequence). CDR3 nucleotides: TGTGCCAGCAGCGAATCAGGGGGCCAGCGTAGGGCTGAAGCTTTCTTT. Its translation: CASSESGGQRRAEAFF.

This clonotype was found a few times. This chain joins TRBV24-1 and TRBJ2-2; 7 bases fit TRBD1. This CDR3 is built from 14 residues. V shed 4 bases and J 3 bases; nucleotides not matched to a gene: 1. Germline loops: CDR1 KGHDR, CDR2 SFDVKD. CDR3 loop: CATSETGYTGELFF. The CDR3 DNA follows: TGTGCCACCAGTGAGACAGGGTACACCGGGGAGCTGTTTTTT.

This clonotype has a handful of counts. The chain couples TRBV4-1 to TRBJ1-5; D remains unclear. Germline V gene sequence: CDR1 MGHRA, CDR2 YSYEKL. The germline V and J ends were trimmed by 3 bases and 0 bases, with 9 bases remaining between them. CDR3 size: 15 residues. Here the CDR3 reads CASSQRHYSNQPQHF. In DNA form, the CDR3 reads TGCGCCAGCAGCCAGAGGCACTATAGCAATCAGCCCCAGCATTTT.

A few counts support this clonotype. The chain combines TRBV29-1 with TRBJ1-2, with TRBD1 identical over 8 bases. Germline loops: CDR1 SQVTM, CDR2 ANQGSEA. The CDR3 has 14 residues. After removal of 1 base from V and 7 bases from J, the junction contained 8 bases not matched to a gene. CDR3 region: CSVEGRGQSSGYTF. DNA for the CDR3: TGCAGCGTTGAAGGCAGGGGGCAATCCAGTGGCTACACCTTC.

V and J are TRBV7-9 and TRBJ2-3; the D is unclear. V gave up 7 bases and J gave up 6 bases, with 11 bases separating them. The germline V gene encodes CDR1 SEHNR and CDR2 FQNEAQ (reference sequence). The length of the CDR3 is 12 residues. CDR3 coding DNA: TGTGCCAGCAACCTATACCGGGATACGCAGTATTTT. Its protein product is CASNLYRDTQYF.

This rearrangement joins TRBV20-1 to TRBJ1-6; D not certain. Trimming removed 4 bases at V and 5 bases at J, with 12 bases between. There are 14 residues in the CDR3. The V gene's germline CDR1 is DFQATT and CDR2 SNEGSKA (reference sequence). CDR3 sequence (DNA): TGCAGTGCTAAAGAACAGCTTCATAATTCACCCCTCCACTTT. This sequence encodes CSAKEQLHNSPLHF.

This clonotype was recorded a few times. This chain connects TRBV24-1 to TRBJ2-3; D is undetermined. Germline V lookup: CDR1 KGHDR, CDR2 SFDVKD. The CDR3 runs to 13 residues. Trimming took 4 bases from V and 2 from J, leaving 6 bases between them. The CDR3 is CATSEEFTDTQYF. CDR3 nucleotides: TGTGCCACCAGTGAGGAATTCACAGATACGCAGTATTTT.

This CDR3 is CATSDPPTADTQYF. The CDR3 DNA reads TGTGCCACCAGTGATCCCCCTACCGCAGATACGCAGTATTTT. The rearrangement joins TRBV24-1 to TRBJ2-3; D ambiguous. The CDR3 has 14 residues. Germline CDR1 and CDR2: KGHDR and SFDVKD. Trimming stripped 3 bases from V and 4 bases from J, with 10 bases between.

The chain joins TRBV2 to TRBJ2-7; the D is unclear. Trimming took 5 bases from V and 7 from J, leaving 21 bases between them. This CDR3 has 15 residues. Germline V CDR1 and CDR2: SNHLY, FYNNEI. The DNA for the CDR3 is TGTGCCAGCAGTCTTCGCGCCGCCTCATTGTGGGAGCAGTACTTC. This sequence encodes CASSLRAASLWEQYF.

This clonotype was recorded at least ten times. The V gene is TRBV11-2, the J gene TRBJ2-7; D not certain. Trimming took off 5 bases at V and 3 bases at J, with 11 bases between the two ends. The germline gives CDR1 SGHAT, CDR2 FQNNGV. The CDR3 runs to 13 residues. CDR3 loop: CASSVGRDYEQYF. CDR3 nucleotides: TGTGCCAGCAGCGTCGGCAGAGACTACGAGCAGTACTTC.

In this sample, this clonotype turned up a few times. The rearrangement joins TRBV6-6 to TRBJ2-7, with 7 bases aligning to TRBD2. This CDR3 comprises 17 residues. The V gene end was trimmed by 1 base and the J gene end by 3 bases; junction bases not matched to a gene: 12. Per the germline V gene, CDR1 is MNHNY and CDR2 is SVGAGI (reference sequence). The CDR3 region is CASSYWAGSGVSYEQYF. CDR3 DNA: TGTGCCAGCAGTTACTGGGCGGGGAGCGGGGTTAGCTACGAGCAGTACTTC.

In its sample, this clonotype was seen a few times. This chain's CDR3 is CASRILDTQYF. In DNA form, the CDR3 reads TGCGCCAGCAGAATATTAGATACGCAGTATTTT. The chain combines TRBV5-1 with TRBJ2-3; D gene unclear. The germline gives CDR1 SGHRS, CDR2 YFSETQ. CDR3 length equals 11 residues. Trimming removed 5 bases at V and 5 bases at J, with 6 bases between.

This clonotype was observed a handful of times. The chain is built from TRBV5-4 and TRBJ2-7, with D perhaps matching TRBD1 (6 bases). The CDR3 covers 13 residues. Germline loops: CDR1 SGHNT, CDR2 YYREEE (reference sequence). V dropped 1 base and J dropped 3 bases, with 8 bases sitting between them. The CDR3 bases are TGTGCCAGCAGCTTGAACAGGGTCTACGAGCAGTACTTC. It yields the protein CASSLNRVYEQYF.

This chain uses TRBV12-3 or TRBV12-4 with TRBJ1-2, with TRBD1 matching 7 bases. The trim removed 5 bases at V and 8 bases at J, leaving 11 bases unmatched. The CDR3 is made up of 14 amino acids. The CDR3 is CASSPGQVVKGYTF. The DNA for the CDR3 is TGTGCCAGCAGTCCTGGACAGGTCGTGAAGGGCTACACCTTC.

This chain connects TRBV5-6 to TRBJ2-1; D unclear. This CDR3 has 11 amino acids. From germline, CDR1 is SGHDT and CDR2 YYEEEE. Trimming cost V 0 bases and J 13 bases, with 8 bases left between them. As DNA, the CDR3 is TGTGCCAGCAGCTTGGGAAAGGCTCAGTTCTTC. As protein: CASSLGKAQFF.

The chain is built from TRBV6-2 or TRBV6-3 and TRBJ2-1; weak D call: TRBD1 (6 bases). The CDR3 extends over 13 amino acids. V gave up 7 bases and J gave up 7 bases, with 14 bases separating them. In germline, CDR1 is MNHEY, CDR2 SVGEGT. CDR3 in amino acids: CASTLLQGNEQFF. CDR3 sequence (DNA): TGTGCCAGCACCTTATTACAGGGTAATGAGCAGTTCTTC.

The chain links TRBV21-1 to TRBJ2-1; the table names TRBD2, a call not compared with the DNA. TRBV21-1 is listed as a pseudogene. The CDR3 is 16 residues long. CDR3 sequence (DNA): TGTGCCAGCAGAGTCCAGACTAGCGGCTCCTACAATGAGCAGTTCTTC. Residues: CASRVQTSGSYNEQFF.

The chain links TRBV7-6 to TRBJ1-2; TRBD1 is a possible D gene (6 bases). Germline loops: CDR1 SGHVS, CDR2 FNYEAQ. This CDR3 contains 13 residues. Trimming pared 4 bases from V and 8 bases from J, leaving 14 bases between. The CDR3 reads CASSSRGLQGYTF. The CDR3 DNA follows: TGTGCCAGCAGCTCCAGGGGATTGCAGGGCTACACCTTC. The variable domain in full, completed from reference TRBV7-6 and TRBJ1-2, reads GAGVSQSPRYKVTKRGQDVALRCDPISGHVSLYWYRQALGQGPEFLTYFNYEAQQDKSGLPNDRFSAERPEGSISTLTIQRTEQRDSAMYRCASSSRGLQGYTFGSGTRLTVV.

The table lists this clonotype with a few counts. V usage is TRBV4-1 and J usage is TRBJ2-1; D ambiguous. The germline V and J ends were trimmed by 1 base and 3 bases, with 10 bases remaining between them. CDR3 length: 15 amino acids. Germline V CDR1 and CDR2: MGHRA, YSYEKL. The CDR3 nucleotides are TGCGCCAGCAGCCAAGCGGGCGCCCTCTACAATGAGCAGTTCTTC. It codes for CASSQAGALYNEQFF.

This clonotype turned up a few times. This chain links TRBV7-3 with TRBJ2-3; D call uncertain. This CDR3 has 12 amino acids. V was pared by 5 bases and J by 4 bases, with 7 bases between. Germline V lookup: CDR1 SGHTA, CDR2 FQGTGA. CDR3 protein: CASSHDSDTQYF. CDR3 coding DNA: TGTGCCAGCAGCCACGACTCAGATACGCAGTATTTT.

This clonotype was observed a handful of times. The V call is TRBV7-6, the J call TRBJ2-7; D remains ambiguous. This CDR3 region has 15 residues. Germline V CDR1 and CDR2: SGHVS, FNYEAQ. V lost 5 bases, J lost 5 bases, and 19 bases lay in between. CDR3 sequence reads: CASSPGPIDIDEQYF. In nucleotides, the CDR3 is TGTGCCAGCAGCCCCGGCCCGATCGATATTGACGAGCAGTACTTC. Looking up the rest from reference TRBV7-6 and TRBJ2-7 gives the full variable domain: GAGVSQSPRYKVTKRGQDVALRCDPISGHVSLYWYRQALGQGPEFLTYFNYEAQQDKSGLPNDRFSAERPEGSISTLTIQRTEQRDSAMYRCASSPGPIDIDEQYFGPGTRLTVT.